A single sample is the source of the 30 T cell receptor beta chains below, sequenced in a study of OX40 agonist ivuxolimab in advanced cancers. Clones were sequenced by immunoSEQ multiplex PCR, and TCRdb holds only the in-frame ones, with some missing. Of 58,000 or so clones in the sample, about 91% were seen once. Sequenced material: CD4+ or CD8+ T cells sorted from blood, taken in a trial of the OX40 agonist ivuxolimab. The receptors stem from an adult with an advanced solid tumor such as melanoma, head and neck, liver or kidney cancer.

The V call is TRBV5-6, the J call TRBJ1-2; D may be TRBD1 (5 bases). This CDR3 spans 13 amino acids. Germline-derived CDR1 and CDR2 are SGHDT and YYEEEE. V was pared by 3 bases and J by 2 bases, with 8 bases between. CDR3 sequence: CASSYDRNYGYTF. CDR3 bases: TGTGCCAGCAGCTATGACAGAAACTATGGCTACACCTTC.

The chain employs TRBV7-9 and TRBJ2-7; 9 positions match TRBD2. CDR1 and CDR2 from the germline V gene are SEHNR and FQNEAQ (reference sequence). CDR3 length: 14 residues. With 1 base clipped from V and 4 bases from J, the junction kept 2 bases outside the gene matches. CDR3: CASSLGLAVYEQYF. In nucleotides, the CDR3 is TGTGCCAGCAGCTTAGGACTAGCGGTTTACGAGCAGTACTTC.

This chain connects TRBV9 to TRBJ1-5; D unresolved. This CDR3 has 14 residues. The V and J ends lost 3 bases and 5 bases respectively, with 12 bases between them. Germline assignment: CDR1 SGDLS and CDR2 YYNGEE. In nucleotides, the CDR3 is TGTGCCAGCAGCGCAGGATCGAGTGATCAGCCCCAGCATTTT. Its translation: CASSAGSSDQPQHF.

V and J are TRBV6-5 and TRBJ1-1; tentative D call: TRBD1 (5 bases). Trimming took off 8 bases at V and 8 bases at J, with 12 bases between the two ends. CDR3 length: 11 amino acids. Germline CDR1 is MNHEY and CDR2 is SVGAGI. The CDR3 spells CASGFGAEAFF. The CDR3 bases are TGTGCCAGCGGGTTTGGGGCCGAAGCTTTCTTT.

The chain uses TRBV7-9 and TRBJ2-7, with a weak D call TRBD1 (6 bases). Germline values: CDR1 SEHNR, CDR2 FQNEAQ (reference sequence). V dropped 4 bases and J dropped 0 bases, with 7 bases sitting between them. CDR3 length equals 13 residues. DNA for the CDR3: TGTGCCAGCAGCTCGACAGGCTCCTACGAGCAGTACTTC. The encoded protein is CASSSTGSYEQYF.

This clone has just one count. The chain recombines TRBV7-3 with TRBJ1-6, with D possibly TRBD1 on 6 matching bases. Trimming removed 2 bases at V and 9 bases at J, with 14 bases between. Germline V lookup: CDR1 SGHTA, CDR2 FQGTGA. The CDR3 covers 15 residues. The CDR3 loop is CASSLVGGEVSPLHF. In DNA, the CDR3 is TGTGCCAGCAGCTTAGTAGGGGGTGAGGTTTCACCCCTCCACTTT.

The rearrangement uses TRBV2 and TRBJ2-3; no clear D. The CDR3 consists of 15 residues. Germline CDR1 and CDR2: SNHLY and FYNNEI. Trimming cost V 4 bases and J 1 base, with 12 bases left between them. The CDR3 DNA follows: TGTGCCAGCAGTGTAGAGACTTCCCGCACAGATACGCAGTATTTT. Residues: CASSVETSRTDTQYF. The variable domain in full, completed from reference TRBV2 and TRBJ2-3, reads EPEVTQTPSHQVTQMGQEVILRCVPISNHLYFYWYRQILGQKVEFLVSFYNNEISEKSEIFDDQFSVERPDGSNFTLKIRSTKLEDSAMYFCASSVETSRTDTQYFGPGTRLTVL.

The rearrangement joins TRBV27 to TRBJ1-6; D gene ambiguous. V was trimmed by 5 bases and J by 7 bases, leaving 9 bases between them. CDR1 and CDR2 from the germline V gene are MNHEY and SMNVEV (reference sequence). This CDR3 has 13 residues. The CDR3 DNA reads as TGTGCCAGCAGTATTACCGGAAATTCACCCCTCCACTTT. Translation: CASSITGNSPLHF.

The chain links TRBV29-1 to TRBJ1-2, with D possibly matching TRBD1 (6 bases). Germline CDR1 is SQVTM and CDR2 is ANQGSEA. The germline V and J ends were trimmed by 0 bases and 4 bases, with 15 bases remaining between them. This CDR3 region has 15 residues. This CDR3 reads CSVEDRPGEFYGYTF. CDR3 nucleotide sequence: TGCAGCGTTGAAGATCGGCCAGGGGAGTTCTATGGCTACACCTTC.

The chain carries TRBV9 and TRBJ1-1; the match to TRBD1 covers 11 bases. V dropped 3 bases and J dropped 4; count of bases not matched to a gene: 8. In germline, CDR1 is SGDLS, CDR2 YYNGEE. The CDR3 is 16 residues long. The chain's CDR3 is CASSAQDRGLRTEAFF. As DNA, the CDR3 is TGTGCCAGCAGCGCCCAGGACAGGGGGCTACGCACTGAAGCTTTCTTT.

The chain links TRBV5-4 to TRBJ2-3; TRBD2 matches 8 bases. J was trimmed by 0 bases and V by 0 bases; bases with no gene match: 6. CDR1 is SGHNT and CDR2 is YYREEE in the germline V gene (reference sequence). The CDR3 is 17 amino acids. The CDR3 region has the DNA TGTGCCAGCAGCTTGGCGGGAGGGTCCTATAGCACAGATACGCAGTATTTT. This gives the protein CASSLAGGSYSTDTQYF.

Comments on this clone: Other DNA sequences in this sample translate to the same CDR3. The genes are TRBV9 and TRBJ2-1; D call uncertain. The CDR3 is 10 residues long. CDR1 and CDR2 (germline): SGDLS, YYNGEE. V dropped 3 bases and J dropped 10 bases, with 5 bases sitting between them. The DNA of the CDR3 is TGTGCCAGCAGCGGAAACGAGCAGTTCTTC. Its protein product is CASSGNEQFF.

The chain links TRBV2 to TRBJ2-1; TRBD2 might be the D (6 bases). CDR1 is SNHLY and CDR2 is FYNNEI in the germline V gene. Between the trimmed V and J ends, which lost 7 bases and 5 bases, there was a span of 12 bases. The length of the CDR3 is 13 residues. The CDR3 coding sequence is TGTGCCAGCAACGGCGGGGCAAACAATGAGCAGTTCTTC. Amino acid sequence: CASNGGANNEQFF.

The chain couples TRBV5-6 to TRBJ2-2; D gene unclear. Germline values: CDR1 SGHDT, CDR2 YYEEEE. Trimming pared 2 bases from V and 1 base from J, leaving 6 bases between. The CDR3 covers 14 residues. CDR3 protein: CASSLSGNTGELFF. DNA for the CDR3: TGTGCCAGCAGCTTATCAGGGAACACCGGGGAGCTGTTTTTT.

On this clone: Other nucleotide sequences from this sample produce the same CDR3. The gene calls are TRBV29-1 and TRBJ1-1, with 9 bases identical to TRBD1. The CDR3 contains 13 residues. The germline V gene encodes CDR1 SQVTM and CDR2 ANQGSEA. Trimming cost V 6 bases and J 1 base; bases outside gene matches: 3. In nucleotides, the CDR3 is TGCAGCGTAGAGGACAGGGGGAACACTGAAGCTTTCTTT. This encodes CSVEDRGNTEAFF. The complete variable domain, with remaining parts taken from reference TRBV29-1 and TRBJ1-1, reads SAVISQKPSRDICQRGTSLTIQCQVDSQVTMMFWYRQQPGQSLTLIATANQGSEATYESGFVIDKFPISRPNLTFSTLTVSNMSPEDSSIYLCSVEDRGNTEAFFGQGTRLTVV.

V gene TRBV30 combines with J gene TRBJ2-5, with a possible D match to TRBD1 (6 bases). This CDR3 comprises 13 residues. V was cut by 0 bases and J by 2 bases, with 7 bases left in between. Germline V CDR1 and CDR2: GTSNPN, SVGIG (reference sequence). The CDR3 loop reads CAWSVQGQETQYF. In nucleotides, the CDR3 is TGTGCCTGGAGTGTTCAGGGGCAAGAGACCCAGTACTTC.

In this sample, this clone turned up once. V and J are TRBV28 and TRBJ2-7, with 8 bases matching TRBD1. J lost 0 bases, V lost 8 bases, and 9 bases had no gene match. This CDR3 has 15 residues. CDR1 and CDR2 from the germline V gene are MDHEN and SYDVKM. CDR3 nucleotide sequence: TGTGCCAGCTGGACCCGACAGGGGAGCTCCTACGAGCAGTACTTC. Translation: CASWTRQGSSYEQYF. The entire variable domain, with the rest obtained from reference TRBV28 and TRBJ2-7, is as follows: DVKVTQSSRYLVKRTGEKVFLECVQDMDHENMFWYRQDPGLGLRLIYFSYDVKMKEKGDIPEGYSVSREKKERFSLILESASTNQTSMYLCASWTRQGSSYEQYFGPGTRLTVT.

V gene TRBV11-1 combines with J gene TRBJ2-3; D perhaps matches TRBD2 (5 bases). The length of the CDR3 is 15 residues. The germline V gene has CDR1 SGHAT and CDR2 FQDESV (reference sequence). V was clipped by 3 bases and J by 1 base, with 11 bases between them. The CDR3 DNA reads TGTGCCAGCAGCTTGGACCCCGGGGGCACAGATACGCAGTATTTT. Protein sequence: CASSLDPGGTDTQYF.

V usage is TRBV4-1 and J usage is TRBJ2-7, with 8 bases matching TRBD1. V lost 4 bases and J lost 1; bases outside the gene matches: 6. CDR1 MGHRA and CDR2 YSYEKL come from the germline V gene. This CDR3 has 15 residues. The CDR3 sequence is CASSPGQGRSYEQYF. The CDR3 region has the DNA TGCGCCAGCAGCCCTGGACAGGGAAGATCCTACGAGCAGTACTTC.

The chain joins TRBV5-1 to TRBJ2-3; the D gene is possibly TRBD1 (6 bases). Germline CDR1 is SGHRS and CDR2 is YFSETQ. The CDR3 sequence is 18 residues long. Trimming cost V 0 bases and J 5 bases, with 22 bases left between them. In DNA form, the CDR3 reads TGCGCCAGCAGCTTGGATTCCGACAGGTCCTCCCTCGGAGATACGCAGTATTTT. This translates into CASSLDSDRSSLGDTQYF.

The chain carries TRBV2 and TRBJ2-1; D is perhaps TRBD2 (6 bases). Germline-derived CDR1 and CDR2 are SNHLY and FYNNEI. Trimming stripped 8 bases from V and 7 bases from J, with 9 bases between. This CDR3 has 11 residues. The CDR3 protein is CASPRGNEQFF. CDR3 nucleotide sequence: TGTGCCAGCCCCCGGGGGAATGAGCAGTTCTTC.

The V gene is TRBV7-6, the J gene TRBJ2-1; 8 bases fit TRBD1. The V and J ends lost 3 bases and 12 bases, in that order; junction bases with no gene match: 4. Germline CDR1 reads SGHVS; CDR2 reads FNYEAQ. The CDR3 has 12 residues. The CDR3 DNA reads TGTGCCAGCAGCTTTACAGGGGGTCGGCAGTTCTTC. Encoded protein: CASSFTGGRQFF.

This clone is termed medium-sized. This rearrangement joins TRBV2 to TRBJ2-1, with D perhaps matching TRBD2 (6 bases). The CDR3 runs 16 residues. Per germline, CDR1 SNHLY and CDR2 FYNNEI. Trimming removed 3 bases from V and 10 bases from J, with 22 bases in between. The DNA of the CDR3 is TGTGCCAGCAGTGACCCCCGGGACCCCTGGGGGGAGGAGCAGTTCTTC. Encoded protein: CASSDPRDPWGEEQFF.

The chain has TRBV10-2 and TRBJ1-4, with a tentative D call TRBD1 (6 bases). The CDR3 is 14 residues long. V was pared by 5 bases and J by 7 bases, with 14 bases between. Germline V lookup: CDR1 WSHSY, CDR2 SAAADI. The CDR3 loop reads CASSLRGRSEKLFF. In DNA form, the CDR3 reads TGCGCCAGCAGTCTCAGGGGCCGAAGTGAAAAACTGTTTTTT.

The chain joins TRBV6-1 to TRBJ1-5, with D perhaps TRBD1 (6 bases). Germline V gene lookup returns CDR1 MNHNS and CDR2 SASEGT. Trimming shortened V by 5 bases and J by 1 base, and 12 bases separated the two germline ends. The CDR3 runs to 15 residues. The CDR3 DNA reads as TGTGCCAGCAGTCTCCGACAGGAAAGCAATCAGCCCCAGCATTTT. Translating gives CASSLRQESNQPQHF.

The gene calls are TRBV13 and TRBJ2-2; 10 bases are shared with TRBD2. Germline V gives CDR1 PRHDT, CDR2 FYEKMQ (reference sequence). The CDR3 runs to 14 residues. The V and J ends lost 6 bases and 6 bases, in that order; junction bases with no gene match: 4. The CDR3 loop reads CASRLAGAPGELFF. The CDR3 nucleotides read TGTGCCAGCAGGCTAGCGGGAGCCCCCGGGGAGCTGTTTTTT.

V gene TRBV27 combines with J gene TRBJ1-1, with no clear D. Trimming removed 3 bases at V and 7 bases at J, with 6 bases between. This CDR3 is built from 11 residues. Germline-derived CDR1 and CDR2 are MNHEY and SMNVEV (reference sequence). DNA for the CDR3: TGTGCCAGCAGTTTGGGCGGTGAAGCTTTCTTT. This gives the protein CASSLGGEAFF.

The chain employs TRBV10-2 and TRBJ2-1; D ambiguous. The CDR3 is 15 residues long. Germline V gives CDR1 WSHSY, CDR2 SAAADI. V was shortened by 4 bases and J by 0 bases, with 10 bases between the two germline ends. DNA for the CDR3: TGCGCCAGCAGTGTGATGCAGAGCTCCTACAATGAGCAGTTCTTC. It codes for CASSVMQSSYNEQFF.

V usage is TRBV2 and J usage is TRBJ2-2; D is undetermined. Germline lookup yields CDR1 SNHLY and CDR2 FYNNEI. The CDR3 extends over 14 amino acids. V lost 3 bases and J lost 4, with 9 bases in between. The CDR3 sequence is CASSDVTFTGELFF. The DNA of the CDR3 is TGTGCCAGCAGTGATGTTACCTTCACCGGGGAGCTGTTTTTT.

The chain joins TRBV6-1 to TRBJ2-7; D is possibly TRBD1 or TRBD2 (6 bases each). Per the germline V gene, CDR1 is MNHNS and CDR2 is SASEGT. Trimming took 9 bases from V and 4 from J, leaving 19 bases between them. CDR3 length: 14 amino acids. The CDR3 bases are TGTGCCAGTCGCCCTAAAGGGGGGCGGTACGAGCAGTACTTC. It yields the protein CASRPKGGRYEQYF.